This TCR beta chain was captured by sequencing in a study of CD8+CD57+ T cells in acquired aplastic anemia. Study as a whole: Sorting CD4+ and CD8+ cells gave DNA averaging approximately 3 ug.

The study profiled TCR beta VDJ and CDR3 using genomic DNA as template. From the reads, TCRdb called clonotypes with MiXCR, one entry per CDR3 protein. Of roughly 420,000 distinct CDR3 sequences in the sample, 55% to 75% were seen once. V lost 7 bases, J lost 2 bases, and 1 base stayed unmatched. Per germline, CDR1 MNHEY and CDR2 SVGEGT. This CDR3 comprises 12 residues. This clonotype was detected ten times or more. The J gene is TRBJ1-2, the V gene TRBV6-2 or TRBV6-3, with TRBD1 identical over 7 bases. This TCR was sampled from a human donor in good health, serving as a control. What was sequenced was sorted CD4+, CD8+, or CD8+CD57+ T cells (not recorded which) from PBMCs. The CDR3 sequence is CASKQGNYGYTF. CDR3 bases: TGTGCCAGCAAACAGGGGAACTATGGCTACACCTTC.